Detailed here is one T cell receptor (beta chain). The target antigen is unknown. The data derive from a study of human T cells and chemical hapten exposure. Points from the study as a whole: Patch test scores rose with PT1 expanded TCR counts, a positive correlation.

In the original workflow: Individual samples carried between roughly 23,224 and 690,600 TCRs, with 85,000 to 100,000 as the median. TCRdb analysed the RACE reads with MiXCR anew, one entry per CDR3 protein. TCRdb, not the authors, supplied the V and J calls. This sample has some 94,000 distinct CDR3 sequences, with around 12% found just once. Time point specified: patch test 1, 2 weeks after DPC sensitization. Documented treatment: therapeutic diphenylcyclopropenone sensitization with weekly scalp DPC. The J segment lost 5 bases and the V segment lost 2 bases, leaving 3 bases of the junction unmatched. Germline V gene sequence: CDR1 MDHEN, CDR2 SYDVKM. The CDR3 has 15 residues.

The sequences come from whole blood, collected in connection with sensitization to the hapten diphenylcyclopropenone (DPC). The chain couples TRBV28 to TRBJ2-5, with 12 bases matching TRBD2. The origin of this receptor is a middle-aged woman with alopecia areata. Some clones in this sample may be carry-over from other donors' samples. As DNA, the CDR3 is TGTGCCAGCAGTTTAACTAGCGGGAGGTCGGAGACCCAGTACTTC. Its translation is CASSLTSGRSETQYF.